This TCR beta chain appears in the sequencing data of a study of T cells in Graves' hyperthyroidism and ophthalmopathy. Study observations and caveats: A model using 13 V-J features told ophthalmopathy apart from stable hyperthyroidism. Also found in blood were most expanded thyroid clonotypes above 0.001. The model identified upcoming ophthalmopathy a median around 7.1 months ahead of onset.

Diagnoses rested on clinical symptoms, serum thyroxine and TRAb, thyroid ultrasound and orbital computed tomography. Amplified TCR beta CDR3 regions came from RNA transcripts. The HTBI primer set was used in a first-round RT-PCR of the TCR CDR3. TCRdb reprocessed the multiplex PCR reads via MiXCR and lists one record per CDR3 protein. Among about 610,000 distinct CDR3 sequences listed, approximately 15% were seen once. Trimming removed 1 base from V and 7 bases from J; junction bases left unmatched: 4. The CDR3 contains 13 residues. The germline V gene encodes CDR1 SGHRS and CDR2 YFSETQ. Turning to this clonotype: Its matching antigen is unknown. A read error may be the cause here, since a much bigger clone is one base away.

The rearrangement joins TRBV5-1 to TRBJ1-1, with 7 bases lining up with TRBD1. The sequence derives from a middle-aged woman with Graves' ophthalmopathy. Material for sequencing was blood. This CDR3 is CASSLQGEVEAFF. The DNA for the CDR3 is TGCGCCAGCAGCTTGCAGGGGGAGGTTGAAGCTTTCTTT.